A selection of T cell receptor beta chains follows, all from one sample in a study of regulatory T cells in long-lasting Graves disease. MiXCR, applied by TCRdb to the multiplex PCR reads, yields one record per CDR3 protein. The sample comprises about 460,000 distinct CDR3 sequences, around a fifth of which are singletons, and 10% to 15% rests with the top ten. Sample: peripheral blood mononuclear cells (PBMCs), taken when the disease was refractory, from a patient treated with antithyroid drugs. The receptors originated from a female donor with Graves disease. Both conserved end residues are part of each CDR3. The D gene is left open where the match is weak. Only some rows state a clone size, as once, few, many or a class for expanded clones.

J gene,D gene,V gene,clone size,CDR3 DNA,CDR3 protein
TRBJ2-5,TRBD1,TRBV12-3/TRBV12-4,many,TGTGCCAGCAGTCCCGGGACAGGGAGAGCCCAGTACTTC,CASSPGTGRAQYF
TRBJ2-7,TRBD2,TRBV28,many,TGTGCCAGCAGTTTAGGAACTAGCGGTTACGAGCAGTACTTC,CASSLGTSGYEQYF
TRBJ1-2,-,TRBV4-1,few,TGCGCCAGCAGCAGCGGGGAGCTCTTGGCCTATGGCTACACCTTC,CASSSGELLAYGYTF
TRBJ2-7,-,TRBV20-1,-,TGCAGTGCTAGAGGCGGACAGCTCTACGAGCAGTACTTC,CSARGGQLYEQYF
TRBJ1-2,-,TRBV30,many,TGTGCCTGGAGTCAAGCGGGCTATGGCTACACCTTC,CAWSQAGYGYTF
TRBJ1-1,TRBD1,TRBV6-1,many,TGTGCCAGCAGTCCAGGGGGAACTGAAGCTTTCTTT,CASSPGGTEAFF
TRBJ2-7,-,TRBV6-2/TRBV6-3,many,TGTGCCAGCGGTTCCCATTCGGGGTACGAGCAGTACTTC,CASGSHSGYEQYF
TRBJ2-7,TRBD2,TRBV20-1,-,TGCAGCCCGCTCGTGGCGGGGGGGCTCGAGCAGTACTTC,CSPLVAGGLEQYF
TRBJ2-7,TRBD2,TRBV2,many,TGTGCCAGCAGTAGCGGGAGAGGGGAGCAGTACTTC,CASSSGRGEQYF
TRBJ1-1,-,TRBV7-2,many,TGTGCCAGCAGCTTTACGGACACTGAAGCTTTCTTT,CASSFTDTEAFF
TRBJ2-4,TRBD1,TRBV20-1,-,TGCAGTGCTACCCGGGACAGTCTAGCCAAAAACATTCAGTACTTC,CSATRDSLAKNIQYF
TRBJ2-5,TRBD1,TRBV28,-,TGTGCCAGCAGGCCCAGGGGGAATGAGACCCAGTACTTC,CASRPRGNETQYF
TRBJ1-2,TRBD1,TRBV29-1,-,TGCAGCGTTGAACCGGGACAGGGAAACTATGGCTACACCTTC,CSVEPGQGNYGYTF
TRBJ2-7,-,TRBV29-1,many,TGCAGCGTTCAACTAACAACCTACGAGCAGTACTTC,CSVQLTTYEQYF
TRBJ1-6,TRBD1,TRBV28,many,TGTGCCAGCAGTGCCCCCGGGGACAGGGCCTATCTGAATTCACCCCTCCACTTT,CASSAPGDRAYLNSPLHF
TRBJ1-6,-,TRBV20-1,few,TGCAGTGCTAGAGAACCCTATAATTCACCCCTCCACTTT,CSAREPYNSPLHF
TRBJ1-2,TRBD1,TRBV25-1,many,TGTGCCAGCAGTGAATCGGGGACAGAGACCTATGGCTACACCTTC,CASSESGTETYGYTF
TRBJ2-7,TRBD2,TRBV12-3/TRBV12-4,many,TGTGCCAGCAGTTTAACTAGCGGGGGATTAAGCTACGAGCAGTACTTC,CASSLTSGGLSYEQYF
TRBJ1-5,TRBD1,TRBV19,few,TGTGCCAGTAGTATGGGACAGGGAGGTCATCAGCCCCAGCATTTT,CASSMGQGGHQPQHF
TRBJ2-1,TRBD2,TRBV28,-,TGTGCCAGCACCTCTTCTAGCGGGGTTTACAATGAGCAGTTCTTC,CASTSSSGVYNEQFF
TRBJ1-4,-,TRBV30,few,TGTGCCTGGAGCCCTACAGGGATGACTAATGAAAAACTGTTTTTT,CAWSPTGMTNEKLFF
TRBJ1-5,-,TRBV20-1,once,TGCAGTGCTCTTATGGGGAGGAATAGCAATCAGCCCCAGCATTTT,CSALMGRNSNQPQHF
TRBJ2-1,-,TRBV18,-,TGTGCCAGCTCACCATCCGGAGGGGACTCCGGCTCCTACAATGAGCAGTTCTTC,CASSPSGGDSGSYNEQFF